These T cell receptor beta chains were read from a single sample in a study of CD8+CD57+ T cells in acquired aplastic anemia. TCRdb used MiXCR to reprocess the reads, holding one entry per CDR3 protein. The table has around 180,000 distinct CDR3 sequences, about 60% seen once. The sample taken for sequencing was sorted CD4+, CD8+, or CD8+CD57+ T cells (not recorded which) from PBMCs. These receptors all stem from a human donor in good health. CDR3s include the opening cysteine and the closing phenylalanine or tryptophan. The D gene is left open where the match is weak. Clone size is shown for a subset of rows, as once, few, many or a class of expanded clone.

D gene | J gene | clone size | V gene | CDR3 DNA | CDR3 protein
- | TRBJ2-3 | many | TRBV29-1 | TGCAGCGTTGAAGATTCTTATACGCAGTATTTT | CSVEDSYTQYF
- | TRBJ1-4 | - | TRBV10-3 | TGTGCCATCAGTGGGTCCGGGGCAACTAATGAAAAACTGTTTTTT | CAISGSGATNEKLFF
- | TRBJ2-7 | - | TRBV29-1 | TGCAGCGTTGAGTTGGGAGTGGGGGGGCAGTACTTC | CSVELGVGGQYF
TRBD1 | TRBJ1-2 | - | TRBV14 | TGTGCCAGCAGCCAAGGACAGGGGGACTATGGCTACACCTTC | CASSQGQGDYGYTF
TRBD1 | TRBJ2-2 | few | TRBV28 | TGTGCCAGCAGTTTATGGACAGGGGGTACCGGGGAGCTGTTTTTT | CASSLWTGGTGELFF
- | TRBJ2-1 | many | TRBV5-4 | TGTGCCAGCAGCTTGGGACTCCAGAACAATGAGCAGTTCTTC | CASSLGLQNNEQFF
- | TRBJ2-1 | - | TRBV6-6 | TGTGCCAGCAGTGGGACCGCGAGTGAGCAGTTCTTC | CASSGTASEQFF
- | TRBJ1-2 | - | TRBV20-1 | TGCAGTGCTGCAAAGACTAACTATGGCTACACCTTC | CSAAKTNYGYTF
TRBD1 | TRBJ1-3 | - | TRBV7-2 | TGTGCCAGCAGACCTACCGGGACAGGGGGCTCGAAGGATTTT | CASRPTGTGGSKDF
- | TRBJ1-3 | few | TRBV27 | TGTGCCACCTCACAGGACTCTGGAAACACCATATATTTT | CATSQDSGNTIYF
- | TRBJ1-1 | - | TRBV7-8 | TGTGCCAGCAGCCAAACGGGACAATCGGAAGCTTTCTTT | CASSQTGQSEAFF
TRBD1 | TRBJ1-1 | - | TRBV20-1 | TGCAGTGCTCGACAGGGGAGAACTGAAGCTTTCTTT | CSARQGRTEAFF
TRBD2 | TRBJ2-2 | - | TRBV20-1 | TGCAGTGCTAGAAAGCGGGAGATGTTCGGGGAGCTGTTTTTT | CSARKREMFGELFF
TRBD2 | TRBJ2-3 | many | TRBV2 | TGTGCCAGCAGTGAAGCGCTTTCTCCTAGCGGAGACACAGATACGCAGTATTTT | CASSEALSPSGDTDTQYF